One and the same sample provided the 20 T cell receptor beta chains below, sequenced in a study of CD8 T cells in Susac syndrome. RNA was extracted with the RNeasy kit, and a quantity of roughly 0.5 to 1 ug was reverse transcribed using random hexamers. TCRdb called the immunoSEQ multiplex PCR reads again in MiXCR, with one record for every CDR3 protein. The data hold some 250,000 distinct CDR3 sequences, with 90% to 97% observed a single time. The specimen was CD4+ T cells from PBMCs. The receptors come from a human donor with Susac syndrome.

V gene TRBV18 combines with J gene TRBJ1-1; D is ambiguous. Trimming cost V 3 bases and J 0 bases, with 5 bases left between them. Germline V gene lookup returns CDR1 KGHSH and CDR2 LQKENI. The CDR3 loop spans 13 amino acids. The CDR3 sequence is CASSPSMNTEAFF. The CDR3 region has the DNA TGTGCCAGCTCACCGAGTATGAACACTGAAGCTTTCTTT. The full variable domain, its missing parts supplied by reference TRBV18 and TRBJ1-1, is NAGVMQNPRHLVRRRGQEARLRCSPMKGHSHVYWYRQLPEEGLKFMVYLQKENIIDESGMPKERFSAEFPKEGPSILRIQQVVRGDSAAYFCASSPSMNTEAFFGQGTRLTVV.

This sequence joins TRBV4-1 and TRBJ1-1, with no clear D. The V and J ends lost 0 bases and 1 base respectively, with 12 bases between them. CDR1 is MGHRA and CDR2 is YSYEKL in the germline V gene. CDR3 length: 16 residues. Written as DNA, the CDR3 is TGCGCCAGCAGCCAAGATCCCAACGGGCCGAACACTGAAGCTTTCTTT. Translated, it gives CASSQDPNGPNTEAFF.

The V gene is TRBV5-1, the J gene TRBJ2-5, with unresolved D. Germline V gene lookup returns CDR1 SGHRS and CDR2 YFSETQ. The ends were cut back, 0 bases at V and 0 bases at J, with 9 bases in the middle. The CDR3 contains 15 residues. The CDR3 coding sequence is TGCGCCAGCAGCTTGGAGGGTCTGAACCAAGAGACCCAGTACTTC. Encoded protein: CASSLEGLNQETQYF.

J is TRBJ2-7 and V is TRBV29-1; D gene ambiguous. CDR3 length equals 17 residues. V gave up 0 bases and J gave up 5 bases, with 23 bases separating them. In germline, CDR1 is SQVTM, CDR2 ANQGSEA. The DNA for the CDR3 is TGCAGCGTTGAAGAGGAACGGGCGCTATTGGGCCCTAACGAGCAGTACTTC. Its protein is CSVEEERALLGPNEQYF.

J is TRBJ1-1 and V is TRBV29-1; a possible D gene is TRBD1 (5 bases). V was shortened by 6 bases and J by 11 bases, with 22 bases between the two germline ends. The CDR3 is 13 amino acids. CDR1 and CDR2 from the germline V gene are SQVTM and ANQGSEA. The CDR3 protein is CSVDEPGPAEAFF. The CDR3 nucleotides read TGCAGCGTCGACGAGCCGGGACCCGCCGAGGCTTTCTTT.

The chain has TRBV5-4 and TRBJ2-7, with TRBD1 identical over 7 bases. Germline assignment: CDR1 SGHNT and CDR2 YYREEE (reference sequence). The CDR3 totals 14 residues. V lost 0 bases, J lost 5 bases, and 5 bases stayed unmatched. In DNA, the CDR3 is TGTGCCAGCAGCTTGGCCGACAGGGTCGACGAGCAGTACTTC. The encoded protein is CASSLADRVDEQYF.

This chain uses TRBV24-1 with TRBJ2-3, with 12 bases identical to TRBD2. Germline assignment: CDR1 KGHDR and CDR2 SFDVKD. The V gene end was trimmed by 7 bases and the J gene end by 2 bases; junction bases not matched to a gene: 9. This CDR3 is 17 amino acids long. The CDR3 region is CATSPSPSGRATDTQYF. The CDR3 DNA is TGTGCCACCAGCCCGTCACCTAGCGGGAGGGCCACAGATACGCAGTATTTT.

The V and J genes are TRBV7-2 and TRBJ2-5; 11 nucleotides agree with TRBD2. The CDR3 is 16 amino acids. Germline values: CDR1 SGHTA, CDR2 FQGNSA. J lost 4 bases, V lost 5 bases, and 9 bases had no gene match. The CDR3 loop reads CASSPLAGGYGETQYF. Written as DNA, the CDR3 is TGTGCCAGCAGCCCGCTAGCGGGAGGCTATGGAGAGACCCAGTACTTC.

V gene TRBV30 combines with J gene TRBJ2-5; 10 nucleotides align to TRBD1. V dropped 2 bases and J dropped 5; count of bases not matched to a gene: 2. The CDR3 consists of 13 residues. The germline gives CDR1 GTSNPN, CDR2 SVGIG (reference sequence). CDR3 DNA: TGTGCCTGGAGTTCGGGACAGGGGGAGACCCAGTACTTC. Protein sequence: CAWSSGQGETQYF. The complete variable domain, with remaining parts taken from reference TRBV30 and TRBJ2-5, reads SQTIHQWPATLVQPVGSPLSLECTVEGTSNPNLYWYRQAAGRGLQLLFYSVGIGQISSEVPQNLSASRPQDRQFILSSKKLLLSDSGFYLCAWSSGQGETQYFGPGTRLLVL.

The rearrangement links TRBV11-2 to TRBJ2-2, with 7 bases fitting TRBD2. Germline V gene data show CDR1 as SGHAT and CDR2 as FQNNGV. V lost 5 bases, J lost 6 bases, and 12 bases stayed unmatched. This CDR3 is built from 16 residues. CDR3 sequence reads: CASSQPSRLASGELFF. The CDR3 DNA reads as TGTGCCAGCAGCCAACCCTCCCGACTAGCATCCGGGGAGCTGTTTTTT.

The chain combines TRBV29-1 with TRBJ2-2; the match to TRBD1 covers 7 bases. This CDR3 is 12 amino acids long. V lost 6 bases and J lost 7; bases outside the gene matches: 5. CDR1 SQVTM and CDR2 ANQGSEA come from the germline V gene. CDR3 residues: CSVNRGVGELFF. The CDR3 DNA is TGCAGCGTAAACAGGGGAGTCGGGGAGCTGTTTTTT.

The V call is TRBV27, the J call TRBJ1-5, with 7 bases aligning to TRBD1. The length of the CDR3 is 14 residues. Germline V gives CDR1 MNHEY, CDR2 SMNVEV (reference sequence). With 2 bases clipped from V and 7 bases from J, the junction kept 5 bases outside the gene matches. CDR3 amino acids: CASSLDRVRQPQHF. The CDR3 DNA is TGTGCCAGCAGTTTAGACAGGGTAAGGCAGCCCCAGCATTTT.

The rearrangement links TRBV12-3 or TRBV12-4 to TRBJ1-1, with D possibly being TRBD1 (6 bases). V lost 3 bases and J 2 bases, leaving 16 bases between the germline ends. The CDR3 runs 16 residues. The CDR3 spells CASSFRQGIGNTEAFF. CDR3 nucleotide sequence: TGTGCCAGCAGTTTTAGGCAGGGGATTGGAAACACTGAAGCTTTCTTT.

The V call is TRBV18, the J call TRBJ2-3, with D hard to call. Germline V gene lookup returns CDR1 KGHSH and CDR2 LQKENI. This CDR3 is 13 amino acids long. The germline V and J ends were trimmed by 3 bases and 11 bases, with 15 bases remaining between them. Here the CDR3 reads CASSPERVLEQYF. The CDR3 coding sequence is TGTGCCAGCTCACCCGAGCGTGTGTTAGAGCAGTATTTT. The complete variable domain, with remaining parts taken from reference TRBV18 and TRBJ2-3, reads NAGVMQNPRHLVRRRGQEARLRCSPMKGHSHVYWYRQLPEEGLKFMVYLQKENIIDESGMPKERFSAEFPKEGPSILRIQQVVRGDSAAYFCASSPERVLEQYFGPGTRLTVL.

The rearrangement joins TRBV20-1 to TRBJ2-7; 9 bases map to TRBD2. Looked up from germline, CDR1 is DFQATT and CDR2 is SNEGSKA (reference sequence). Trimming took 3 bases from V and 0 from J; bases not matched to a gene: 3. This CDR3 contains 14 residues. Written as DNA, the CDR3 is TGCAGTGCTAGGTTTAGCGGGGGCTCCTACGAGCAGTACTTC. Amino acid sequence: CSARFSGGSYEQYF.

V gene TRBV7-9 combines with J gene TRBJ2-7; D call uncertain. Germline-derived CDR1 and CDR2 are SEHNR and FQNEAQ (reference sequence). The CDR3 runs 14 residues. V dropped 5 bases and J dropped 6 bases, with 17 bases sitting between them. CDR3 protein: CASSQRQLTGEQYF. The CDR3 DNA follows: TGTGCCAGCAGCCAACGACAACTGACGGGCGAGCAGTACTTC.

This chain connects TRBV7-9 to TRBJ1-1; D not certain. The V and J ends lost 5 bases and 4 bases respectively, with 20 bases between them. Per the germline V gene, CDR1 is SEHNR and CDR2 is FQNEAQ (reference sequence). The CDR3 has 16 amino acids. CDR3 nucleotides: TGTGCCAGCAGCCCCCTTGGTGTCCGACTGGGCACTGAAGCTTTCTTT. This codes for CASSPLGVRLGTEAFF.

As concerns this clonotype: This likely comes from a read error, as the CDR3 has no conserved phenylalanine or tryptophan at its end. The genes are TRBV30 and TRBJ1-2, with 8 bases fitting TRBD1. This CDR3 is built from 14 residues. Unmatched junction bases numbered 11, after V lost 7 bases and J lost 4 bases. Germline values: CDR1 GTSNPN, CDR2 SVGIG (reference sequence). The CDR3 DNA reads TGTGCCTCCGAGGGGTCAGGGGGCGCCTATGGCTACACCTCC. It yields the protein CASEGSGGAYGYTS.

The chain is built from TRBV7-9 and TRBJ1-1, with 7 bases aligning to TRBD1. After removal of 11 bases from V and 0 bases from J, the junction contained 12 bases not matched to a gene. The CDR3 spans 15 residues. Germline V gives CDR1 SEHNR, CDR2 FQNEAQ (reference sequence). As DNA, the CDR3 is TGTGCCGGCGACAGGGTGATCCAAATGAACACTGAAGCTTTCTTT. Protein product: CAGDRVIQMNTEAFF.

The CDR3 sequence: CASSVDGTGAYEAFF. In nucleotides, the CDR3 is TGTGCCAGCAGCGTAGACGGGACAGGGGCTTATGAAGCTTTCTTT. The rearrangement links TRBV9 to TRBJ1-1; 10 bases are a match to TRBD1. This CDR3 has 15 amino acids. The V segment lost 0 bases and the J segment 7 bases; nucleotides outside the gene matches: 6. The germline V gene encodes CDR1 SGDLS and CDR2 YYNGEE.